These 31 T cell receptor beta chains came from one sample sequenced in a study of tumor and adjacent non-tumor tissue in lung cancer. RNA was extracted from bulk tissue without any cell sorting. Distant lung tissue was collected more than 3 cm away from the tumor edge. Three rounds of nested PCR, following a modified ARM-PCR protocol, produced the TCRbeta library. TCRdb ran MiXCR on the multiplex PCR reads and lists one entry per CDR3 protein. Of 80,000 to 100,000 distinct CDR3 sequences in the sample, 80% were seen once. Source material: distant non-tumor lung tissue. The source of these receptors is a man aged 55 to 70 with small cell lung cancer.

V and J are TRBV7-2 and TRBJ1-5, with TRBD1 as a possible D gene (6 bases). Between the trimmed V and J ends, which lost 5 bases and 2 bases, there was a span of 10 bases. This CDR3 spans 14 amino acids. In germline, CDR1 is SGHTA, CDR2 FQGNSA. As DNA, the CDR3 is TGTGCCAGCAGCCAGGACAGCGGCAATCAGCCCCAGCATTTT. Translation: CASSQDSGNQPQHF. The full variable domain, its missing parts supplied by reference TRBV7-2 and TRBJ1-5, is GAGVSQSPSNKVTEKGKDVELRCDPISGHTALYWYRQSLGQGLEFLIYFQGNSAPDKSGLPSDRFSAERTGGSVSTLTIQRTQQEDSAVYLCASSQDSGNQPQHFGDGTRLSIL.

A note on this clonotype: Its ends do not fully match the called genes, so a read error is possible. The gene calls are TRBV11-1 and TRBJ2-5, with no clear D. Germline V gene sequence: CDR1 SGHAT, CDR2 FQDESV (reference sequence). This CDR3 region has 13 residues. CDR3 nucleotides: TGTGCCAGCAGCTCGACGGCACAAGAGATCCAGTACTTT. This translates into CASSSTAQEIQYF.

About this clonotype itself: At one boundary the junction diverges from the germline segment, which might be a read error. The rearrangement links TRBV29-1 to TRBJ2-1, with TRBD2 as a possible D gene (5 bases). The CDR3 contains 12 residues. Germline V lookup: CDR1 SQVTM, CDR2 ANQGSEA. CDR3 sequence: CSVRPSINEHFF. CDR3 nucleotides: TGCAGCGTTAGGCCTAGCATCAATGAGCATTTCTTC.

As concerns this clonotype: No conserved phenylalanine or tryptophan ends this CDR3, so it is likely a read error. This sequence joins TRBV6-1 and TRBJ1-1, with TRBD1 as a possible D gene (5 bases). The germline CDR1 and CDR2 sequences are MNHNS and SASEGT. The CDR3 has 12 residues. The CDR3 loop reads CASPRGGTEAFS. CDR3 DNA sequence: TGTGCCAGTCCGAGGGGAGGCACTGAGGCTTTCTCT.

On this clonotype: Germline is not matched at one junction end, which may reflect a read error. V is TRBV6-6 and J is TRBJ2-2; TRBD2 matches at 7 bases. The length of the CDR3 is 14 residues. CDR1 MNHNY and CDR2 SVGAGI come from the germline V gene (reference sequence). In DNA, the CDR3 is TGTGCCAGCAGTTACCGGGAGGAACGTGGGGAACTGTTTTTT. This codes for CASSYREERGELFF.

Turning to this clonotype: This could be a read error, since a much larger clone is one nucleotide away. V is TRBV5-1 and J is TRBJ1-1, with TRBD1 matching 8 bases. Germline CDR1 and CDR2: SGHRS and YFSETQ. This CDR3 has 15 residues. Losses at the gene ends were 3 bases for V and 1 base for J; bases not matched to a gene: 5. CDR3 sequence: CASSYIGTGNTEAFF. CDR3 in DNA: TGCGCCAGCAGCTATATCGGGACAGGGAACACTGAAGCTTTCTTT.

A remark on this clonotype: A much larger clone lies one base from this, so it may be a read error. The chain carries TRBV6-2 or TRBV6-3 and TRBJ2-7; TRBD1 or TRBD2 may be the D gene (6 bases each). This CDR3 spans 14 amino acids. Germline V lookup: CDR1 MNHEY, CDR2 SVGEGT. V dropped 4 bases and J dropped 3 bases, with 13 bases sitting between them. The CDR3 loop is CASSSRDMGYEQYF. The CDR3 bases are TGTGCCAGCAGTTCGCGGGACATGGGCTACGAGCAGTACTTC.

With respect to this clonotype: Germline is not matched at one junction end, which may reflect a read error. CDR3 protein: CASIQDLRANTPELFF. For the CDR3, the DNA is TGTGCCAGCATCCAAGATCTGAGGGCCAATACCCCGGAGCTGTTTTTT. This sequence joins TRBV4-2 and TRBJ2-2, with a weak D call TRBD2 (5 bases). Germline V lookup: CDR1 LGHNA, CDR2 YNFKEQ. The CDR3 sequence is 16 residues long.

The V and J genes are TRBV4-1 and TRBJ2-7, with D perhaps TRBD1 or TRBD2 (5 bases each). The CDR3 is 15 residues long. The germline V and J ends were trimmed by 6 bases and 2 bases, with 17 bases remaining between them. Germline assignment: CDR1 MGHRA and CDR2 YSYEKL. The CDR3 coding sequence is TGCGCCAGCAGTGGGGGAGTCAGCGATACCTACGAGCAGTACTTC. It encodes CASSGGVSDTYEQYF.

To note about this clonotype: One junction end does not reproduce the germline sequence, and a read error may be involved. The CDR3 is CNVDKWTGRNTGELFF. The CDR3 DNA follows: TGCAACGTTGATAAGTGGACCGGGAGGAACACCGGGGAACTGTTTTTT. The chain carries TRBV29-1 and TRBJ2-2, with 7 positions matching TRBD2. The CDR3 spans 16 residues. CDR1 and CDR2 from the germline V gene are SQVTM and ANQGSEA.

With regard to this clonotype: A much larger clone differs from this one at a single base, so this may be a read error. This is likely a read error, given that the CDR3 carries no conserved phenylalanine or tryptophan at its end. This chain uses TRBV28 with TRBJ2-7; no clear D gene. Germline CDR1 and CDR2: MDHEN and SYDVKM. The CDR3 is 11 amino acids. V was trimmed by 5 bases and J by 4 bases, leaving 6 bases between them. CDR3 sequence (DNA): TGTGCCAGCAGTCGTTTATACGAGCAGTACTTG. Its translation is CASSRLYEQYL.

As regards this clonotype: The CDR3 ends on some other residue instead of the conserved phenylalanine or tryptophan, so this is likely a read error. The chain uses TRBV6-5 and TRBJ1-3; D uncertain. Per the germline V gene, CDR1 is MNHEY and CDR2 is SVGAGI. The CDR3 is 14 amino acids. Trimming shortened V by 11 bases and J by 7 bases, and 21 bases separated the two germline ends. As DNA, the CDR3 is TGTGCCGTTAGTTACTCTCGGGGATGGAACACCATATATTGT. Amino acid sequence: CAVSYSRGWNTIYC.

The rearrangement uses TRBV6-1 and TRBJ2-3, with a tentative D call TRBD2 (6 bases). Germline V gives CDR1 MNHNS, CDR2 SASEGT. This CDR3 has 15 amino acids. The V gene lost 2 bases and the J gene lost 2 bases, with 11 bases spanning the gap. CDR3 loop: CASSELPGDTDTQYF. CDR3 DNA sequence: TGTGCCAGCAGTGAACTTCCGGGAGACACAGATACGCAGTATTTT.

This rearrangement joins TRBV4-2 to TRBJ2-5; D may be TRBD2 (6 bases). Trimming took 3 bases from V and 3 from J, leaving 11 bases between them. The CDR3 length is 14 residues. Germline V lookup: CDR1 LGHNA, CDR2 YNFKEQ. As DNA, the CDR3 is TGTGCCAGCAGCCAGGGAAGGAGGGAAGAGACCCAGTACTTC. It is translated as CASSQGRREETQYF.

This clonotype was counted a few times. The chain uses TRBV20-1 and TRBJ2-1; 10 bases are a match to TRBD1. CDR3 size: 17 residues. Germline V gene sequence: CDR1 DFQATT, CDR2 SNEGSKA (reference sequence). V dropped 1 base and J dropped 8; count of bases not matched to a gene: 14. CDR3 loop: CSARGEMTGGIPHEQFF. The CDR3 region has the DNA TGCAGTGCTAGAGGTGAAATGACAGGGGGCATCCCCCATGAGCAGTTCTTC.

By frequency in the sample, this clonotype is medium-sized (0.01 to 0.1%). The chain recombines TRBV29-1 with TRBJ2-5; 8 bases agree with TRBD2. The CDR3 runs 12 residues. The germline gives CDR1 SQVTM, CDR2 ANQGSEA. Trimming cost V 7 bases and J 5 bases; bases outside gene matches: 6. CDR3 in amino acids: CSAGRAGETQYF. The CDR3 region has the DNA TGCAGCGCCGGGAGGGCAGGCGAGACCCAGTACTTC. The full variable domain, completed using reference TRBV29-1 and TRBJ2-5, is SAVISQKPSRDICQRGTSLTIQCQVDSQVTMMFWYRQQPGQSLTLIATANQGSEATYESGFVIDKFPISRPNLTFSTLTVSNMSPEDSSIYLCSAGRAGETQYFGPGTRLLVL.

Details on this clonotype: Compared with germline, one end of the junction differs, possibly owing to a read error. The chain couples TRBV12-3 or TRBV12-4 to TRBJ2-1; D is possibly TRBD2 (5 bases). The CDR3 runs 13 residues. CDR3 DNA sequence: TGTGCCAACAGTTTTTCGGGGTACAATGAGCAGTTATTC. It translates to CANSFSGYNEQLF.

Comment on this clonotype: This may be a read error: a much more frequent sequence differs by one nucleotide. This chain connects TRBV20-1 to TRBJ2-3, with no clear D. The germline CDR1 and CDR2 sequences are DFQATT and SNEGSKA (reference sequence). The CDR3 extends over 12 amino acids. In nucleotides, the CDR3 is TGCAGTGCTAGGATCTACGCAGATACGCACTATTTT. Protein: CSARIYADTHYF.

About this clonotype: The germline gene is not matched at one end of the junction; a read error may be the cause. The chain recombines TRBV5-6 with TRBJ2-1; 11 nucleotides align to TRBD2. Germline assignment: CDR1 SGHDT and CDR2 YYEEEE. The CDR3 is 18 residues long. The CDR3 coding sequence is TGTGACAGCAGCATTCCGGGACTAGCGGAGCCGACCTACAATGAGCAGTTCTTC. This gives the protein CDSSIPGLAEPTYNEQFF.

The V call is TRBV5-4, the J call TRBJ1-1; 9 nucleotides align to TRBD1. The CDR3 consists of 14 residues. V was pared by 8 bases and J by 6 bases, with 11 bases of the junction left unmatched. Looked up from germline, CDR1 is SGHNT and CDR2 is YYREEE (reference sequence). Here the CDR3 reads CARSHVQGAAEAFF. DNA for the CDR3: TGTGCCAGGAGCCATGTACAGGGGGCTGCTGAAGCTTTCTTT. Full variable domain (outside the CDR3, taken from reference TRBV5-4 and TRBJ1-1): ETGVTQSPTHLIKTRGQQVTLRCSSQSGHNTVSWYQQALGQGPQFIFQYYREEENGRGNFPPRFSGLQFPNYSSELNVNALELDDSALYLCARSHVQGAAEAFFGQGTRLTVV.

A word on this clonotype: One end of the junction fails to match germline, which may point to a read error. The chain combines TRBV11-2 with TRBJ1-6; TRBD1 is a possible D gene (5 bases). The CDR3 runs to 15 residues. Germline V gene data show CDR1 as SGHAT and CDR2 as FQNNGV. Here the CDR3 DNA reads TGTGCCAGCAGCTTAGAGACAGATTATAATGCACCCCTCCACTTT. This translates into CASSLETDYNAPLHF.

V usage is TRBV30 and J usage is TRBJ2-1; 7 bases are a match to TRBD2. The V segment lost 2 bases and the J segment 13 bases; nucleotides outside the gene matches: 14. The CDR3 is made up of 14 amino acids. CDR1 is GTSNPN and CDR2 is SVGIG in the germline V gene (reference sequence). CDR3 amino acids: CAWSTSAFGIDQFF. The DNA for the CDR3 is TGTGCCTGGAGTACTAGCGCGTTTGGGATTGACCAGTTCTTC. The full variable domain, with the rest looked up from reference TRBV30 and TRBJ2-1, is SQTIHQWPATLVQPVGSPLSLECTVEGTSNPNLYWYRQAAGRGLQLLFYSVGIGQISSEVPQNLSASRPQDRQFILSSKKLLLSDSGFYLCAWSTSAFGIDQFFGPGTRLTVL.

Regarding this clonotype: The junction differs from germline at one of its ends, possibly a read error. The chain recombines TRBV11-3 with TRBJ2-2; 12 positions agree with TRBD2. Germline CDR1 is SGHNT and CDR2 is YENEEA. This CDR3 region has 19 residues. The CDR3 loop is CASNRDDTGLAGRTGGLFF. As DNA, the CDR3 is TGTGCCAGTAATCGTGATGACACGGGACTAGCGGGTCGCACCGGGGGGCTGTTTTTT.

Concerning this clonotype: An end of the junction differs from the germline gene, which may be a read error. V is TRBV6-1 and J is TRBJ1-5; D uncertain. The CDR3 runs to 14 residues. Germline-derived CDR1 and CDR2 are MNHNS and SASEGT. CDR3 nucleotides: TGTGCCAGCAGTGAGAACTATGACAATCGGCCCCAGCATTTT. This codes for CASSENYDNRPQHF.

This rearrangement joins TRBV11-2 to TRBJ2-1; possible D gene TRBD2, 5 bases. The ends were cut back, 1 base at V and 7 bases at J, with 23 bases in the middle. CDR1 is SGHAT, CDR2 FQNNGV, per germline. The CDR3 runs to 18 residues. CDR3 in amino acids: CASSLGVEGVYYYNEQFF. CDR3 nucleotides: TGTGCCAGCAGCTTAGGAGTAGAGGGAGTCTACTACTATAATGAGCAGTTCTTC. The full variable domain, completed using reference TRBV11-2 and TRBJ2-1, is EAGVAQSPRYKIIEKRQSVAFWCNPISGHATLYWYQQILGQGPKLLIQFQNNGVVDDSQLPKDRFSAERLKGVDSTLKIQPAKLEDSAVYLCASSLGVEGVYYYNEQFFGPGTRLTVL.

Remarks on this clonotype: The CDR3 ends on some other residue instead of the conserved phenylalanine or tryptophan, so this is likely a read error. The chain has TRBV12-3 or TRBV12-4 and TRBJ2-3; D ambiguous. The CDR3 contains 14 residues. The ends were cut back, 5 bases at V and 3 bases at J, with 12 bases in the middle. CDR3 in DNA: TGTGCCAGCAGTCGGAGTAGGACGACAGATACGCAGTATTCT. Translating gives CASSRSRTTDTQYS.

The CDR3 nucleotides are TGCGCCAGCGGTGGATTGGGTCAGGCAGAGACCCAGTACTTC. This translates into CASGGLGQAETQYF. V is TRBV5-1 and J is TRBJ2-5; D unresolved. Per germline, CDR1 SGHRS and CDR2 YFSETQ. V lost 7 bases to trimming and J lost 4 bases, with 17 bases between them. CDR3 length: 14 amino acids.

The V gene is TRBV29-1, the J gene TRBJ1-4; TRBD1 matches at 7 bases. The CDR3 covers 16 residues. From germline, CDR1 is SQVTM and CDR2 ANQGSEA. The V gene end was trimmed by 6 bases and the J gene end by 17 bases; junction bases not matched to a gene: 27. The CDR3 DNA reads TGCAGCGTCCAAGGGGGCGCCCACGCAACTAATGAAAAACCCTTTTTT. Residues: CSVQGGAHATNEKPFF.

The CDR3 coding sequence is TGCAGCACCCGGGACACCTCATACGAGCAGTTCTTC. It codes for CSTRDTSYEQFF. This sequence joins TRBV29-1 and TRBJ2-7; the D gene is possibly TRBD1 (6 bases). The J call is uncertain, as TRBJ2-1 better fits the DNA end. Germline V CDR1 and CDR2: SQVTM, ANQGSEA. This CDR3 spans 12 amino acids.

The sample holds one count of this clonotype. V gene TRBV6-1 combines with J gene TRBJ2-2, with 11 positions matching TRBD2. Germline V gene data show CDR1 as MNHNS and CDR2 as SASEGT. The CDR3 spans 18 residues. With V trimmed by 8 bases and J by 7 bases, 18 bases remained unmatched. The CDR3 spells CASGYSAGTSGPCGELFF. CDR3 DNA sequence: TGTGCCAGCGGTTATTCCGCCGGGACTAGCGGCCCGTGCGGGGAGCTGTTTTTT.

Points on this clonotype: Germline and junction disagree at one end, which may indicate a read error. V gene TRBV6-5 combines with J gene TRBJ1-2; D not resolved. CDR1 and CDR2 (germline): MNHEY, SVGAGI. CDR3 size: 15 residues. CDR3 sequence (DNA): TGTGCCAGCAGTTACAAAGGCGGCAAGGCCTATGGTTACACCTTC. This sequence encodes CASSYKGGKAYGYTF.